A single sample gave rise to the 9 T cell receptor beta chains below, sequenced in a study of blood T cell repertoires in COVID-19. Produced via immunoSEQ multiplex PCR; TCRdb's table is partial and in-frame only. The sample lists 95,000 to 110,000 clones, approximately 88% seen once, with under 7% in the top ten. The sample was peripheral blood. The source is a man aged 50 to 60 with active or convalescent COVID-19.

CDR3 DNA: TGTGCCTGGGGGACAGGCTATAATTCACCCCTCCACTTT. Translated, it gives CAWGTGYNSPLHF. The V call is TRBV30, the J call TRBJ1-6; 8 bases map to TRBD1. V was clipped by 5 bases and J by 3 bases; unmatched bases: 0. Germline V gene lookup returns CDR1 GTSNPN and CDR2 SVGIG (reference sequence). This CDR3 has 13 amino acids.

The chain couples TRBV11-2 to TRBJ2-5, with D possibly being TRBD2 (6 bases). The CDR3 runs 17 residues. V gave up 5 bases and J gave up 2 bases, with 21 bases separating them. The germline gives CDR1 SGHAT, CDR2 FQNNGV. The CDR3 region is CASSAGRALGTQETQYF. The CDR3 nucleotides read TGTGCCAGCAGCGCCGGTAGGGCCCTGGGGACTCAAGAGACCCAGTACTTC.

This chain uses TRBV3-1 (or the pseudogene TRBV3-2) with TRBJ2-7; D not certain. CDR3 length: 13 amino acids. V was clipped by 8 bases and J by 0 bases, with 11 bases between them. Germline V CDR1 and CDR2: LGHDT, YNNKEL (reference sequence). This chain's CDR3 is CASAPANSYEQYF. The DNA for the CDR3 is TGTGCCAGCGCTCCAGCGAACTCCTACGAGCAGTACTTC.

The genes are TRBV7-9 and TRBJ1-3; 8 bases line up with TRBD1. The germline gives CDR1 SEHNR, CDR2 FQNEAQ (reference sequence). There are 13 residues in the CDR3. V lost 5 bases, J lost 7 bases, and 4 bases stayed unmatched. CDR3 bases: TGTGCCAGCAGCCTCTACAGGGGGAACACCATATATTTT. This translates into CASSLYRGNTIYF.

The CDR3 spells CAWSPFSITSGRASSNNEQFF. As DNA, the CDR3 is TGTGCCTGGAGTCCCTTTTCTATCACTAGCGGGAGGGCTTCGTCTAACAATGAGCAGTTCTTC. The J gene is TRBJ2-1, the V gene TRBV30, with 13 bases fitting TRBD2. V lost 2 bases and J lost 5; bases outside the gene matches: 21. The V gene's germline CDR1 is GTSNPN and CDR2 SVGIG (reference sequence). This CDR3 has 21 amino acids.

The rearrangement links TRBV6-2 or TRBV6-3 to TRBJ2-1; 13 bases fit TRBD2. Germline trimming cut 0 bases from V and 0 bases from J; bases unmatched to any gene: 11. Germline-derived CDR1 and CDR2 are MNHEY and SVGEGT. The CDR3 has 21 residues. The CDR3, as DNA: TGTGCCAGCAGTTACTCGAGTATTGGGACTAGCGGGACCAGCTCCTACAATGAGCAGTTCTTC. Translated: CASSYSSIGTSGTSSYNEQFF.

This chain uses TRBV28 with TRBJ1-2; D gene uncertain. This CDR3 region has 14 residues. Germline-derived CDR1 and CDR2 are MDHEN and SYDVKM. Trimming pared 3 bases from V and 2 bases from J, leaving 10 bases between. CDR3 in amino acids: CASSFNGRNYGYTF. CDR3 coding DNA: TGTGCCAGCAGTTTTAACGGCAGGAACTATGGCTACACCTTC.

This clone showed up just once. This chain joins TRBV30 and TRBJ1-6, with 9 bases matching TRBD1. The V gene end was trimmed by 5 bases and the J gene end by 7 bases; junction bases not matched to a gene: 6. CDR3 length: 14 residues. Germline CDR1 and CDR2: GTSNPN and SVGIG (reference sequence). CDR3 in amino acids: CAWRHRGLNSPLHF. The CDR3 DNA reads TGTGCCTGGCGCCACAGGGGGCTAAATTCACCCCTCCACTTT.

The gene calls are TRBV5-4 and TRBJ2-1; TRBD2 might be the D (5 bases). The CDR3 is made up of 16 amino acids. V lost 1 base to trimming and J lost 3 bases, with 14 bases between them. The germline CDR1 and CDR2 sequences are SGHNT and YYREEE (reference sequence). The CDR3: CASSLWTRAGYNEQFF. DNA of the CDR3: TGTGCCAGCAGCTTGTGGACTCGGGCGGGCTACAATGAGCAGTTCTTC.